This T cell receptor beta chain was sequenced in a study of blood T cell repertoires in COVID-19. Libraries were prepared by immunoSEQ multiplex PCR; TCRdb keeps only in-frame clonotypes and omits some of them. The sample lists over 60,000 clones, 83% seen once, with roughly a tenth in the top ten. V shed 0 bases, J shed 10 bases, and the junction held 7 bases outside the gene matches. The V gene's germline CDR1 is SGHVS and CDR2 FQNEAQ. The CDR3 sequence is 15 residues long. The chain is built from TRBV7-8 and TRBJ2-1, with 9 nucleotides matching TRBD2. The clonotype originates from a man between 45 and 60 years old with COVID-19, enrolled during active disease. The sample consisted of peripheral blood. CDR3 bases: TGTGCCAGCAGCTTAGCCGTAGCGGGAGTGGGAGAGCAGTTCTTC. This translates into CASSLAVAGVGEQFF.